The present entry profiles one T cell receptor (beta chain) with its context. This entry belongs to a study of cytomegalovirus exposure and HLA in healthy donors. There are 15 residues in the CDR3. The V segment lost 3 bases and the J segment 7 bases; nucleotides outside the gene matches: 10. CDR1 is SGHDT, CDR2 YYEEEE, per germline. Using immunoSEQ multiplex PCR, the repertoire was profiled, and TCRdb retains in-frame clones only, with some absent. The sample includes 95,000 to 150,000 clones, roughly 94% of them seen just once. The genes are TRBV5-6 and TRBJ2-7; 10 bases map to TRBD1. Source material: PBMCs. This receptor was identified in a woman between 18 and 29 years old in good health and CMV-seronegative. CDR3 sequence reads: CASSWGTGALGEQYF. Written as DNA, the CDR3 is TGTGCCAGCAGCTGGGGGACAGGGGCCCTCGGGGAGCAGTACTTC.